One and the same sample provided the 24 T cell receptor beta chains below, sequenced in a study of Ad26.COV2.S vaccination and SARS-CoV-2 variants. This sample's treatment: roughly 20 received Ad26.COV2.S at low or high dose, single or two shots; several received placebo; per-sample allocation not given. Material that was analyzed had been drawn on day 63 after the first vaccine or placebo injection. Clones were sequenced by immunoSEQ multiplex PCR, and TCRdb holds only the in-frame ones, with some missing. This repertoire shows around 300,000 clones, about 85% found once; its top ten account for about 6.4%. Sequenced material: peripheral blood, taken in a trial of Ad26.COV2.S vaccine versus placebo. Receptors were obtained from a person aged 18-60 years who received the Ad26.COV2.S COVID-19 vaccine or a placebo.

The chain employs TRBV27 and TRBJ2-5; no clear D. CDR3 length equals 12 residues. Trimming left V 3 bases short and J 5 bases short, with 7 bases between. CDR1 is MNHEY, CDR2 SMNVEV, per germline (reference sequence). This CDR3 is CASSLVGETQYF. CDR3 bases: TGTGCCAGCAGTTTGGTAGGGGAGACCCAGTACTTC.

This clone was seen a handful of times. CDR3 in amino acids: CASRQGPEKLFF. CDR3 bases: TGTGCCAGCCGACAGGGGCCTGAAAAACTGTTTTTT. The V and J genes are TRBV28 and TRBJ1-4, with 8 bases matching TRBD1. The V and J ends lost 8 bases and 7 bases, in that order; junction bases with no gene match: 3. Germline values: CDR1 MDHEN, CDR2 SYDVKM. This CDR3 spans 12 amino acids. The variable domain in full, completed from reference TRBV28 and TRBJ1-4, reads DVKVTQSSRYLVKRTGEKVFLECVQDMDHENMFWYRQDPGLGLRLIYFSYDVKMKEKGDIPEGYSVSREKKERFSLILESASTNQTSMYLCASRQGPEKLFFGSGTQLSVL.

This chain connects TRBV2 to TRBJ2-7; D not resolved. The germline V gene has CDR1 SNHLY and CDR2 FYNNEI. This CDR3 has 15 residues. V lost 3 bases to trimming and J lost 2 bases, with 14 bases between them. CDR3 loop: CASSDFGRRTYEQYF. The CDR3 DNA is TGTGCCAGCAGTGACTTTGGACGTCGGACCTACGAGCAGTACTTC.

The genes are TRBV5-6 and TRBJ2-5; D call uncertain. Germline V gene lookup returns CDR1 SGHDT and CDR2 YYEEEE. Trimming shortened V by 0 bases and J by 5 bases, and 14 bases separated the two germline ends. CDR3 size: 15 residues. CDR3 region: CASSLEVGVGETQYF. For the CDR3, the DNA is TGTGCCAGCAGCTTGGAGGTTGGGGTCGGCGAGACCCAGTACTTC.

The genes are TRBV18 and TRBJ2-1; D tentatively reads TRBD1 or TRBD2 (6 bases each). The V gene lost 3 bases and the J gene lost 6 bases, with 12 bases spanning the gap. The CDR3 totals 14 residues. Germline V gives CDR1 KGHSH, CDR2 LQKENI. The CDR3 sequence: CASSPTGGINEQFF. As DNA, the CDR3 is TGTGCCAGCTCACCGACAGGAGGGATCAATGAGCAGTTCTTC.

The CDR3 loop reads CASSFGTGRGQPQHF. CDR3 DNA sequence: TGTGCCAGCAGCTTCGGGACAGGGAGGGGGCAGCCCCAGCATTTT. The rearrangement joins TRBV7-6 to TRBJ1-5, with 9 bases fitting TRBD1. The CDR3 consists of 15 residues. The V gene end was trimmed by 3 bases and the J gene end by 7 bases; junction bases not matched to a gene: 7. Germline V gene lookup returns CDR1 SGHVS and CDR2 FNYEAQ.

The V gene is TRBV19, the J gene TRBJ2-3, with a tentative D call TRBD2 (5 bases). Trimming removed 3 bases at V and 2 bases at J, with 12 bases between. This CDR3 is built from 15 residues. CDR1 LNHDA and CDR2 SQIVND come from the germline V gene (reference sequence). In nucleotides, the CDR3 is TGTGCCAGTAGTATTCGAGCGGATCACACAGATACGCAGTATTTT. Amino acid sequence: CASSIRADHTDTQYF.

This sequence joins TRBV27 and TRBJ2-2; D not certain. The CDR3 loop spans 14 amino acids. Germline lookup yields CDR1 MNHEY and CDR2 SMNVEV (reference sequence). The V end lost 4 bases, the J end lost 1 base, and 7 bases lay between the germline ends. The CDR3 protein is CASSSYLNTGELFF. The CDR3 region has the DNA TGTGCCAGCAGTTCCTACTTGAACACCGGGGAGCTGTTTTTT.

The gene calls are TRBV7-8 and TRBJ2-2; D may be TRBD1 or TRBD2 (5 bases each). Trimming pared 2 bases from V and 5 bases from J, leaving 12 bases between. The germline V gene has CDR1 SGHVS and CDR2 FQNEAQ. The CDR3 runs 15 residues. This CDR3 is CASSLIMGVTGELFF. The DNA of the CDR3 is TGTGCCAGCAGCTTAATTATGGGGGTTACCGGGGAGCTGTTTTTT.

The genes are TRBV6-5 and TRBJ1-3; D might be TRBD1 (5 bases). Trimming took off 5 bases at V and 11 bases at J, with 16 bases between the two ends. CDR3 length: 13 amino acids. Germline V CDR1 and CDR2: MNHEY, SVGAGI. The CDR3 spells CASSRGGESAIYF. The CDR3 DNA reads as TGTGCCAGCAGTCGGGGGGGAGAGAGCGCCATATATTTT.

The count of this clone is one. The V call is TRBV19, the J call TRBJ2-3, with a possible D match to TRBD2 (8 bases). Germline V gives CDR1 LNHDA, CDR2 SQIVND (reference sequence). The CDR3 has 15 amino acids. Trimming took 5 bases from V and 6 from J, leaving 18 bases between them. CDR3: CASSPGGLDSDTQYF. DNA of the CDR3: TGTGCCAGTAGTCCAGGGGGACTAGATTCTGATACGCAGTATTTT. Full variable domain (remainder filled in from reference TRBV19 and TRBJ2-3): DGGITQSPKYLFRKEGQNVTLSCEQNLNHDAMYWYRQDPGQGLRLIYYSQIVNDFQKGDIAEGYSVSREKKESFPLTVTSAQKNPTAFYLCASSPGGLDSDTQYFGPGTRLTVL.

The rearrangement uses TRBV5-4 and TRBJ2-4, with D perhaps assigned TRBD1 or TRBD2 (5 bases each). The CDR3 loop spans 15 amino acids. From germline, CDR1 is SGHNT and CDR2 YYREEE (reference sequence). V dropped 0 bases and J dropped 2 bases, with 9 bases sitting between them. CDR3 coding DNA: TGTGCCAGCAGCTTGGAGTGGGACCCCAAAAACATTCAGTACTTC. It yields the protein CASSLEWDPKNIQYF. Full variable domain (remainder filled in from reference TRBV5-4 and TRBJ2-4): ETGVTQSPTHLIKTRGQQVTLRCSSQSGHNTVSWYQQALGQGPQFIFQYYREEENGRGNFPPRFSGLQFPNYSSELNVNALELDDSALYLCASSLEWDPKNIQYFGAGTRLSVL.

This clone has a single count. The rearrangement links TRBV27 to TRBJ2-1; no definite D call. In germline, CDR1 is MNHEY, CDR2 SMNVEV (reference sequence). The CDR3 runs to 17 residues. Trimming took 6 bases from V and 7 from J, leaving 25 bases between them. The CDR3 coding sequence is TGTGCCAGCAGCTCCCACCCCAATGAAGGGTCTAGAAATGAGCAGTTCTTC. It yields the protein CASSSHPNEGSRNEQFF.

V is TRBV6-1 and J is TRBJ2-2; 7 bases fit TRBD2. The germline V gene has CDR1 MNHNS and CDR2 SASEGT. Trimming cost V 0 bases and J 3 bases; bases outside gene matches: 4. The CDR3 extends over 16 amino acids. CDR3 protein: CASSEAGGDYTGELFF. Written as DNA, the CDR3 is TGTGCCAGCAGTGAAGCGGGAGGGGACTACACCGGGGAGCTGTTTTTT.

This clone was counted a few times. The CDR3 loop is CASSPRPSGGTIYNEQFF. The CDR3, as DNA: TGTGCCAGTAGTCCCAGACCTAGCGGGGGGACGATATACAATGAGCAGTTCTTC. V gene TRBV19 combines with J gene TRBJ2-1, with 11 bases identical to TRBD2. Germline V lookup: CDR1 LNHDA, CDR2 SQIVND (reference sequence). J gave up 4 bases and V 5 bases, and 13 bases lay outside the gene matches. The CDR3 is 18 residues long.

V and J are TRBV5-4 and TRBJ2-2; D is undetermined. This CDR3 is 13 amino acids long. V gave up 1 base and J gave up 7 bases, with 8 bases separating them. Per the germline V gene, CDR1 is SGHNT and CDR2 is YYREEE (reference sequence). CDR3 nucleotides: TGTGCCAGCAGCTTGATCTCTGACGGGGAGCTGTTTTTT. Protein sequence: CASSLISDGELFF.

The chain is built from TRBV5-4 and TRBJ1-5; 8 bases fit TRBD1. The CDR3 is 14 amino acids. Germline V gene data show CDR1 as SGHNT and CDR2 as YYREEE (reference sequence). After removal of 2 bases from V and 5 bases from J, the junction contained 3 bases not matched to a gene. This CDR3 is CASSLQGGHQPQHF. The CDR3 DNA reads TGTGCCAGCAGCTTACAGGGGGGTCATCAGCCCCAGCATTTT. The variable domain in full, completed from reference TRBV5-4 and TRBJ1-5, reads ETGVTQSPTHLIKTRGQQVTLRCSSQSGHNTVSWYQQALGQGPQFIFQYYREEENGRGNFPPRFSGLQFPNYSSELNVNALELDDSALYLCASSLQGGHQPQHFGDGTRLSIL.

The rearrangement links TRBV3-1 (or the pseudogene TRBV3-2) to TRBJ1-1; D uncertain. Germline V lookup: CDR1 LGHDT, CDR2 YNNKEL (reference sequence). Trimming cost V 1 base and J 10 bases, with 10 bases left between them. The CDR3 contains 12 residues. CDR3 loop: CASSQVSTAAFF. CDR3 sequence (DNA): TGTGCCAGCAGCCAAGTTTCAACGGCAGCTTTCTTT.

J is TRBJ2-7 and V is TRBV5-1; 11 positions agree with TRBD2. With V trimmed by 1 base and J by 1 base, 10 bases remained unmatched. This CDR3 spans 18 amino acids. Per germline, CDR1 SGHRS and CDR2 YFSETQ. The CDR3 region is CASSLLAGGFSASYEQYF. DNA for the CDR3: TGCGCCAGCAGCTTGTTAGCGGGGGGGTTCTCGGCTTCCTACGAGCAGTACTTC.

The rearrangement links TRBV13 to TRBJ2-1; 10 bases match TRBD2. This CDR3 is 16 amino acids long. Germline CDR1 PRHDT, CDR2 FYEKMQ (reference sequence). V was pared by 4 bases and J by 7 bases, with 10 bases of the junction left unmatched. CDR3 nucleotides: TGTGCCAGCAGCTCAGCGGGGGGGACTTTGCGAAATGAGCAGTTCTTC. Translation: CASSSAGGTLRNEQFF.

J is TRBJ1-1 and V is TRBV3-1 (or the pseudogene TRBV3-2); D gene unclear. V was pared by 2 bases and J by 4 bases, with 8 bases between. The CDR3 is 13 residues long. Looked up from germline, CDR1 is LGHDT and CDR2 is YNNKEL (reference sequence). For the CDR3, the DNA is TGTGCCAGCAGCCAAAAGGGAGGCACTGAAGCTTTCTTT. Encoded protein: CASSQKGGTEAFF.

V and J are TRBV6-4 and TRBJ1-1; unclear D gene. CDR3 size: 13 residues. The V end lost 10 bases, the J end lost 2 bases, and 14 bases lay between the germline ends. Germline CDR1 is MRHNA and CDR2 is SNTAGT. The CDR3 region has the DNA TGTGCCACCTCAGGAGAACTAAACACTGAAGCTTTCTTT. Protein product: CATSGELNTEAFF.

The count of this clone is one. The V and J genes are TRBV28 and TRBJ2-1; 7 bases are a match to TRBD2. The length of the CDR3 is 13 residues. Germline CDR1 and CDR2: MDHEN and SYDVKM. The V and J ends lost 2 bases and 6 bases, in that order; junction bases with no gene match: 1. CDR3 loop: CASSLGRVNEQFF. CDR3 coding DNA: TGTGCCAGCAGTTTAGGGAGGGTCAATGAGCAGTTCTTC.

This clone was counted a single time. V gene TRBV5-1 combines with J gene TRBJ1-1; D is ambiguous. Germline V lookup: CDR1 SGHRS, CDR2 YFSETQ. V lost 3 bases to trimming and J lost 5 bases, with 23 bases between them. CDR3 length equals 17 residues. The CDR3 DNA reads as TGCGCCAGCAGCTCGTACCCGGGCTACGCATTAGGGACTGAAGCTTTCTTT. The encoded protein is CASSSYPGYALGTEAFF.